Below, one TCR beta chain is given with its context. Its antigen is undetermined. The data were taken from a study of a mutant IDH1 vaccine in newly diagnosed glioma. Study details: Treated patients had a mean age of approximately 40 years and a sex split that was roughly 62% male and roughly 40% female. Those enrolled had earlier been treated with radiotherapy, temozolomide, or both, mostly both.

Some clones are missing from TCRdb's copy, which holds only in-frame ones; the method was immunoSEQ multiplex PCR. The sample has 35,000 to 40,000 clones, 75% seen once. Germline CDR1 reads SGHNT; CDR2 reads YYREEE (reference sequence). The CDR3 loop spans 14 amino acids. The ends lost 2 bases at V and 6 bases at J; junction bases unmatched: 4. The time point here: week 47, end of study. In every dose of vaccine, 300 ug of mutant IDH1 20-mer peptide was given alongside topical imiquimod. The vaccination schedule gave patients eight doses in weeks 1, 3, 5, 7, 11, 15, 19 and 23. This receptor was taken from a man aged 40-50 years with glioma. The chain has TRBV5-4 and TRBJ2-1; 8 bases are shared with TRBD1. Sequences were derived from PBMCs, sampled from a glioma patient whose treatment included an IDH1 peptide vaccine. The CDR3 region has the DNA TGTGCCAGCAGCTTTCAGGGGGCGGGCAATGAGCAGTTCTTC. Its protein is CASSFQGAGNEQFF.